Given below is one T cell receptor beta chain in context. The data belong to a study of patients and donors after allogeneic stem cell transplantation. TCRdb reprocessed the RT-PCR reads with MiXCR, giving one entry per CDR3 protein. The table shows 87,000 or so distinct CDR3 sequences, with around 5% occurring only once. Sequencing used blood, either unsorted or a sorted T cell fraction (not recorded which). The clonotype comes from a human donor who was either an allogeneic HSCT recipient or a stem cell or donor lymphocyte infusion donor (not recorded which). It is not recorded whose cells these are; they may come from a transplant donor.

CDR3 residues: CASSGRVTAYNEQFF. The CDR3 DNA sequence: TGTGCCAGCAGTGGGAGGGTAACAGCCTACAATGAGCAGTTCTTC. The chain has TRBV6-1 and TRBJ2-1, with D possibly being TRBD2 (6 bases). Trimming left V 4 bases short and J 2 bases short, with 12 bases between. CDR1 MNHNS and CDR2 SASEGT come from the germline V gene. The CDR3 is 15 amino acids.